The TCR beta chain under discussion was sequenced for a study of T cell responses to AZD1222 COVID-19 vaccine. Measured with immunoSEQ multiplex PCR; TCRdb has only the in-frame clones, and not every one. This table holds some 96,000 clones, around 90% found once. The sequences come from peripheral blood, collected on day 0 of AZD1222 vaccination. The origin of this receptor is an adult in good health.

CDR3 bases: TGTGCCAGCAGCCTTGGACGGAACAATGAGCAGTTCTTC. This sequence encodes CASSLGRNNEQFF. J is TRBJ2-1 and V is TRBV5-6, with D unresolved. Between the trimmed V and J ends, which lost 4 bases and 5 bases, there was a span of 10 bases. The germline V gene has CDR1 SGHDT and CDR2 YYEEEE. The CDR3 runs 13 residues.